Below are 2 T cell receptor beta chains sequenced from a single sample in a study of blood T cell repertoires in COVID-19. TCRdb's table, derived via immunoSEQ multiplex PCR, lists solely in-frame clones and lacks some. The repertoire holds approximately 20,000 clones, 82% seen once, with approximately 6.6% in the top ten. Sequencing input: peripheral blood. The receptors here all came from a human donor in a cohort sampled during active COVID-19.

This rearrangement joins TRBV19 to TRBJ2-1, with TRBD2 identical over 8 bases. V gave up 7 bases and J gave up 6 bases; unmatched junction bases: 5. The germline V gene has CDR1 LNHDA and CDR2 SQIVND (reference sequence). There are 13 residues in the CDR3. CDR3 DNA sequence: TGTGCCAGTAAGTTAGCGGGACTCAATGAGCAGTTCTTC. It encodes CASKLAGLNEQFF.

V is TRBV10-3 and J is TRBJ2-7, with D hard to call. V lost 10 bases, J lost 2 bases, and 12 bases lay in between. CDR1 is ENHRY and CDR2 is SYGVKD in the germline V gene. CDR3 length: 12 amino acids. The CDR3 DNA is TGTGCCACCTTTGGGCCGACCTACGAGCAGTACTTC. This gives the protein CATFGPTYEQYF.